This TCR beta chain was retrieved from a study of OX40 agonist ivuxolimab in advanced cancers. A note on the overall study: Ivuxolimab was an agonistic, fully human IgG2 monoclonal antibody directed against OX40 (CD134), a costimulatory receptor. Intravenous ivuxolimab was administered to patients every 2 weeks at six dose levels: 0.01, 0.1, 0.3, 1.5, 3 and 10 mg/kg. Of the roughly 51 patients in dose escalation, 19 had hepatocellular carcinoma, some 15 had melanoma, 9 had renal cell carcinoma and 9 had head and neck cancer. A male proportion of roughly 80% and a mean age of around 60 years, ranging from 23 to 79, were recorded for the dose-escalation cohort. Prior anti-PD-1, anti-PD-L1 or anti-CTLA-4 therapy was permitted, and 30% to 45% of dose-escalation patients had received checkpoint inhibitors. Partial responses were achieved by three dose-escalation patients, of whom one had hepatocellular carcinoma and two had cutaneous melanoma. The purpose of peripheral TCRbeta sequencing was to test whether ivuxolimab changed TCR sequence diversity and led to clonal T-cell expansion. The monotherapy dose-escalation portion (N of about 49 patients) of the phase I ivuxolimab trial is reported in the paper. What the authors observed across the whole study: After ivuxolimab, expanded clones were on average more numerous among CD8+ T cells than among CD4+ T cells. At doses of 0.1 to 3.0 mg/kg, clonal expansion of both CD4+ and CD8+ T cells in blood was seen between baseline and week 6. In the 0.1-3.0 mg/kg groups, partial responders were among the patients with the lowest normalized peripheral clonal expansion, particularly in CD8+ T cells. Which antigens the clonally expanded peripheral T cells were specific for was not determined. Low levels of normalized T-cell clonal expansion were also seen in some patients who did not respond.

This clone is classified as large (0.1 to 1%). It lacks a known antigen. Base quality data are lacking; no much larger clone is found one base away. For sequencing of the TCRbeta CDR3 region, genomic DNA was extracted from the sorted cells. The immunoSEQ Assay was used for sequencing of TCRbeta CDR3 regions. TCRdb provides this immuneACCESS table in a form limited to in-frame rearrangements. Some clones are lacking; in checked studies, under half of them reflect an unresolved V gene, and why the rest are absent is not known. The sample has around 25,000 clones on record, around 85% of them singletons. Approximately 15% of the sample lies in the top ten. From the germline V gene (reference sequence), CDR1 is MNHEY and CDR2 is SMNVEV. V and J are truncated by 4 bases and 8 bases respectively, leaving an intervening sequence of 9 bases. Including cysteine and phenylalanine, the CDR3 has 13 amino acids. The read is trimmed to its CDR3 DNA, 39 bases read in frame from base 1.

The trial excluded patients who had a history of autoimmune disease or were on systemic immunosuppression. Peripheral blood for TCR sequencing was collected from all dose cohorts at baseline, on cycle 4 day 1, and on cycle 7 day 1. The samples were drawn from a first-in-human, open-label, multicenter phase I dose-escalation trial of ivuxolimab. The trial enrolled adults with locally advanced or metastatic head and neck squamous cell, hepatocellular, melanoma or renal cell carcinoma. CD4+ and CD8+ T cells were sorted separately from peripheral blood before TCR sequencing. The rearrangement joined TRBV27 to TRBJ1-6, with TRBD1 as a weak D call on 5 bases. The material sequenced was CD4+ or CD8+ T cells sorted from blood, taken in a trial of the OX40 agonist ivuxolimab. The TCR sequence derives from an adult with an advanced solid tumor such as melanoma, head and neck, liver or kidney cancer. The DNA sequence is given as TGTGCCAGCAGTTGGGGGATCGATTCACCCCTCCACTTT. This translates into CASSWGIDSPLHF.